This entry is about one T cell receptor (beta chain). The data stem from a study of blood T cell repertoires in COVID-19. Turning to the study itself: Acute-phase and convalescent COVID-19 samples originated in the United States, Italy and Spain. PBMCs, B-cell-depleted T cells, or T cells provided the cDNA or gDNA that made up the material.

TCRdb's table, derived via immunoSEQ multiplex PCR, lists solely in-frame clones and lacks some. The repertoire consists of some 300,000 clones, with around 88% occurring once and the leading ten covering 6.9%. This CDR3 contains 13 residues. Per the germline V gene, CDR1 is MDHEN and CDR2 is SYDVKM. Trimming took 6 bases from V and 8 from J; bases not matched to a gene: 9. The sequence derives from a woman aged 25-40 years who had recovered from COVID-19. Sequencing was done on a sample of peripheral blood. This chain uses TRBV28 with TRBJ1-2, with 7 bases lining up with TRBD1. The CDR3, as DNA: TGTGCCAGCAGCCCTAACACAGGGGTAGGCTACACCTTC. As protein: CASSPNTGVGYTF.